A few counts support the clone carrying this TCR beta chain. The CDR3 spans 14 residues. With 4 bases removed from V and 4 bases from J, the gap between germline ends came to 13 bases. Per the germline V gene, CDR1 is SGHRS and CDR2 is YFSETQ. This specimen comes from a study of identical twins. Via MiXCR, TCRdb re-called the 5' RACE reads, giving one row per CDR3 protein. In the table there are roughly 540,000 distinct CDR3 sequences, under 25% of which are singletons. The same sample was also studied in work on T cells expressing NK-cell markers. This second study notes: Only alpha-beta TCR T cells were sorted in several experiments, using an anti-gamma-delta TCR antibody. It is unclear if expanded NKG2C-expressing clones target HCMV antigens.

Specimen: CD4+ T cells sorted from blood. The rearrangement uses TRBV5-1 and TRBJ2-3; D gene ambiguous. The receptor's source is a woman aged 18-29 years in good health. CDR3 nucleotide sequence: TGCGCCAGCAGCCTGTCGCCGGAACCAGATACGCAGTATTTT. Translation: CASSLSPEPDTQYF.